Sequencing of this T cell receptor beta chain was carried out in a study of T cell clonotyping in hematopoietic cell transplantation. Method: immunoSEQ multiplex PCR; TCRdb's copy keeps in-frame clones and lacks some. The data contain some 40,000 clones, roughly 94% of them singletons. Study-level points and caveats: Broader posttransplant TCR repertoire diversity was predicted by graft donor and pretransplant recipient Inverse Simpson Index values. Recipient TCR diversity dropped after transplant; expanded clonotypes rose from day 30 to 180. At the given depth, recipient repertoires were over 97% de novo clonotypes.

The CDR3 extends over 17 amino acids. Looked up from germline, CDR1 is SGHAT and CDR2 is FQDESV (reference sequence). The V and J ends lost 5 bases and 6 bases, in that order; junction bases with no gene match: 18. This clone came up once. Its specificity is not known. The specimen sequenced was peripheral blood mononuclear cells. The chain recombines TRBV11-1 with TRBJ1-2; 7 positions agree with TRBD1. The sequence was obtained from a woman aged 50 to 60 in good health. Some clones in this sample may be carry-over from other donors' samples. The CDR3: CASSPDLGTAIGDGYTF. As DNA, the CDR3 is TGTGCCAGCAGCCCTGACCTCGGGACAGCCATCGGGGATGGCTACACCTTC.